Listed here are 22 T cell receptor beta chains from one sample, sequenced in a study of neurological immune-mediated disorders. A single record per CDR3 protein comes from TCRdb applying MiXCR to the 5' RACE reads. The sample holds 55,000 to 75,000 distinct CDR3 sequences; 5.2% are singletons and the top ten take about 5.8%. Sequencing was carried out using PBMCs. All receptors derive from a human donor with multiple sclerosis. The donor label of this sample is uncertain.

This clonotype has ten or more counts. This rearrangement joins TRBV7-8 to TRBJ2-4; the D gene is possibly TRBD2 (6 bases). CDR3 length: 17 residues. Trimming removed 7 bases from V and 11 bases from J, with 30 bases in between. The germline gives CDR1 SGHVS, CDR2 FQNEAQ. CDR3 residues: CASTLRGGAGRSDVQYF. Here the CDR3 DNA reads TGTGCCAGCACCCTTAGGGGCGGGGCGGGGCGTTCGGACGTTCAGTACTTC.

The rearrangement uses TRBV7-3 and TRBJ2-2; TRBD2 is a possible D gene (6 bases). This CDR3 comprises 18 residues. The V end lost 0 bases, the J end lost 6 bases, and 20 bases lay between the germline ends. The germline V gene has CDR1 SGHTA and CDR2 FQGTGA. In DNA, the CDR3 is TGTGCCAGCAGCTTAACGGGAAGCGGGCTTGTTGGTTCCGGGGAGCTGTTTTTT. It yields the protein CASSLTGSGLVGSGELFF.

This clonotype has a handful of counts. V is TRBV18 and J is TRBJ2-4; no reliable D call. The CDR3 extends over 16 amino acids. Trimming pared 0 bases from V and 0 bases from J, leaving 9 bases between. Germline assignment: CDR1 KGHSH and CDR2 LQKENI. In nucleotides, the CDR3 is TGTGCCAGCTCACCACCGTCAAGCCTAGCCAAAAACATTCAGTACTTC. Its translation: CASSPPSSLAKNIQYF.

This clonotype was found many times. This chain joins TRBV5-6 and TRBJ2-7; 10 nucleotides agree with TRBD1. Germline lookup yields CDR1 SGHDT and CDR2 YYEEEE. The CDR3 spans 17 residues. V was pared by 3 bases and J by 4 bases, with 13 bases of the junction left unmatched. The CDR3 sequence: CASSSLPLRDRGYEQYF. The CDR3 nucleotides read TGTGCCAGCAGCTCCTTGCCCCTGCGGGACAGGGGATACGAGCAGTACTTC.

Many counts were recorded for this clonotype. The J gene is TRBJ1-1, the V gene TRBV4-1; 7 bases are shared with TRBD1. Trimming took 4 bases from V and 4 from J; bases not matched to a gene: 9. The CDR3 totals 15 residues. Germline V lookup: CDR1 MGHRA, CDR2 YSYEKL. The CDR3 protein is CASSRQGGGGTEAFF. CDR3 in DNA: TGCGCCAGCAGCCGACAGGGCGGAGGGGGCACTGAAGCTTTCTTT.

This clonotype was counted at least ten times. The chain recombines TRBV5-1 with TRBJ2-2; D may be TRBD1 (6 bases). The V and J ends lost 2 bases and 0 bases respectively, with 8 bases between them. The CDR3 extends over 15 amino acids. Germline values: CDR1 SGHRS, CDR2 YFSETQ. The CDR3 nucleotides read TGCGCCAGCAGCTTCTGGGGGCCGAACACCGGGGAGCTGTTTTTT. Encoded protein: CASSFWGPNTGELFF.

In its sample, this clonotype was seen many times. The chain couples TRBV25-1 to TRBJ1-4; D is unclear. The ends were cut back, 3 bases at V and 0 bases at J, with 5 bases in the middle. The CDR3 length is 14 residues. Looked up from germline, CDR1 is MGHDK and CDR2 is SYGVNS. The CDR3 region has the DNA TGTGCCAGCAGTGACGCCACAACTAATGAAAAACTGTTTTTT. It encodes CASSDATTNEKLFF.

This clonotype came up many times. The chain uses TRBV4-1 and TRBJ2-3; 9 nucleotides align to TRBD1. The CDR3 loop spans 15 amino acids. Germline values: CDR1 MGHRA, CDR2 YSYEKL. Unmatched junction bases numbered 5, after V lost 6 bases and J lost 1 base. Written as DNA, the CDR3 is TGCGCCAGCAGTCGACAGGGGGAGGGCACAGATACGCAGTATTTT. Amino acids: CASSRQGEGTDTQYF.

This clonotype was picked up many times. V gene TRBV24-1 combines with J gene TRBJ2-7; TRBD2 might be the D (6 bases). The CDR3 is 13 residues long. Germline V gene lookup returns CDR1 KGHDR and CDR2 SFDVKD. The V gene lost 10 bases and the J gene lost 4 bases, with 16 bases spanning the gap. CDR3 amino acids: CATGTGSGYEQYF. CDR3 DNA sequence: TGTGCCACAGGGACCGGGAGTGGATACGAGCAGTACTTC.

Ten or more counts support this clonotype. This sequence joins TRBV10-3 and TRBJ2-2; 8 positions agree with TRBD1. J gave up 0 bases and V 6 bases, and 3 bases lay outside the gene matches. The CDR3 loop spans 15 amino acids. The germline V gene has CDR1 ENHRY and CDR2 SYGVKD. This CDR3 is CAISPGQANTGELFF. Written as DNA, the CDR3 is TGTGCCATCAGCCCGGGACAGGCGAACACCGGGGAGCTGTTTTTT.

This clonotype was detected ten times or more. This rearrangement joins TRBV6-5 to TRBJ2-2; 9 bases match TRBD1. Germline assignment: CDR1 MNHEY and CDR2 SVGAGI. The J segment lost 4 bases and the V segment lost 5 bases, leaving 5 bases of the junction unmatched. The CDR3 is made up of 15 amino acids. The CDR3 here is CASSQQGASTGELFF. In DNA form, the CDR3 reads TGTGCCAGCAGTCAACAGGGGGCAAGCACCGGGGAGCTGTTTTTT.

This clonotype was counted many times. The chain couples TRBV20-1 to TRBJ2-2, with D possibly TRBD1 on 6 matching bases. CDR1 and CDR2 (germline): DFQATT, SNEGSKA (reference sequence). V lost 5 bases and J lost 0, with 13 bases in between. The CDR3 spans 15 residues. As DNA, the CDR3 is TGCAGTGCTGGGAGACAGGACCCGAACACCGGGGAGCTGTTTTTT. Amino acid sequence: CSAGRQDPNTGELFF.

A few counts support this clonotype. J is TRBJ2-7 and V is TRBV20-1, with 8 positions matching TRBD2. The CDR3 extends over 14 amino acids. Looked up from germline, CDR1 is DFQATT and CDR2 is SNEGSKA (reference sequence). The trim removed 3 bases at V and 2 bases at J, leaving 6 bases unmatched. CDR3 DNA: TGCAGTGCTAGGGCGGGGGGCTACCCCTACGAGCAGTACTTC. Its translation: CSARAGGYPYEQYF.

This clonotype was counted many times. The chain is built from TRBV20-1 and TRBJ2-3; D is undetermined. The CDR3 runs to 13 residues. V dropped 3 bases and J dropped 5 bases, with 12 bases sitting between them. The germline CDR1 and CDR2 sequences are DFQATT and SNEGSKA (reference sequence). For the CDR3, the DNA is TGCAGTGCTAGTGTGACGATGGGAGATACGCAGTATTTT. This codes for CSASVTMGDTQYF.

This clonotype was seen repeatedly, ten times or more. The J gene is TRBJ2-1, the V gene TRBV10-3, with D possibly matching TRBD2 (6 bases). The germline V and J ends were trimmed by 6 bases and 6 bases, with 21 bases remaining between them. In germline, CDR1 is ENHRY, CDR2 SYGVKD. This CDR3 has 16 residues. The CDR3 loop reads CAISVGRGGIRNEQFF. The CDR3 DNA is TGTGCCATCAGCGTTGGAAGAGGAGGGATACGCAATGAGCAGTTCTTC.

The table lists this clonotype with many counts. The V gene is TRBV10-3, the J gene TRBJ2-2; 9 bases match TRBD2. V shed 2 bases, J shed 5 bases, and the junction held 9 bases outside the gene matches. CDR3 length equals 17 residues. Germline CDR1 ENHRY, CDR2 SYGVKD. CDR3 region: CAISEGRAGGRTGELFF. Written as DNA, the CDR3 is TGTGCCATCAGTGAGGGAAGAGCGGGGGGCCGAACCGGGGAGCTGTTTTTT.

The V and J genes are TRBV13 and TRBJ2-1; 9 bases are a match to TRBD1. V was clipped by 4 bases and J by 4 bases; unmatched bases: 8. The CDR3 is 16 residues long. Germline V gives CDR1 PRHDT, CDR2 FYEKMQ (reference sequence). In DNA, the CDR3 is TGTGCCAGCAGCTCCAGGGACAGGGAAACATACAATGAGCAGTTCTTC. This translates into CASSSRDRETYNEQFF.

This clonotype was found many times. In DNA, the CDR3 is TGTGCCAGCAGCCAATCGGTGCAGGGGGCGGTCGGTAATGAGCAGTTCTTC. Residues: CASSQSVQGAVGNEQFF. V and J are TRBV3-1 and TRBJ2-1; 8 bases match TRBD1. The CDR3 consists of 17 residues. The germline V gene has CDR1 LGHDT and CDR2 YNNKEL (reference sequence). J lost 7 bases, V lost 2 bases, and 13 bases had no gene match.

This clonotype has ten or more counts. This chain uses TRBV20-1 with TRBJ2-2; 14 bases align to TRBD2. The J segment lost 2 bases and the V segment lost 5 bases, leaving 7 bases of the junction unmatched. The CDR3 runs 17 residues. Per germline, CDR1 DFQATT and CDR2 SNEGSKA (reference sequence). The CDR3: CSAHRTSGGRNTGELFF. CDR3 sequence (DNA): TGCAGTGCTCACCGGACTAGCGGGGGGCGAAACACCGGGGAGCTGTTTTTT.

This clonotype is a singleton in its sample. The J gene is TRBJ2-3, the V gene TRBV7-8; 7 bases map to TRBD2. The CDR3 runs 15 residues. With V trimmed by 1 base and J by 6 bases, 7 bases remained unmatched. Looked up from germline, CDR1 is SGHVS and CDR2 is FQNEAQ. The CDR3 region has the DNA TGTGCCAGCAGCTTAGGCCCCCTAGCGGCTGATACGCAGTATTTT. Protein sequence: CASSLGPLAADTQYF.

Many counts were recorded for this clonotype. The chain employs TRBV12-3 or TRBV12-4 and TRBJ2-1, with 9 bases fitting TRBD1. CDR3 size: 16 residues. Germline trimming cut 6 bases from V and 6 bases from J; bases unmatched to any gene: 12. The CDR3 reads CASSPHPGQGTNEQFF. The DNA of the CDR3 is TGTGCCAGCAGCCCGCACCCGGGACAGGGTACCAATGAGCAGTTCTTC.

This clonotype was counted ten times or more. The chain joins TRBV9 to TRBJ2-1, with TRBD2 matching 10 bases. The J segment lost 7 bases and the V segment lost 7 bases, leaving 11 bases of the junction unmatched. Looked up from germline, CDR1 is SGDLS and CDR2 is YYNGEE. The CDR3 loop spans 15 amino acids. This CDR3 reads CASGAGSGRANEQFF. The CDR3 DNA reads as TGTGCCAGCGGGGCCGGGAGCGGGAGGGCAAATGAGCAGTTCTTC.